This T cell receptor (beta chain) was captured by sequencing in a study of blood T cell repertoires in COVID-19. For the study at large: Material from acute and convalescent COVID-19 was sourced from the United States, Italy and Spain. PBMCs, B-cell-depleted T cells, or T cells were the source of the cDNA or gDNA that made up the material.

The CDR3 runs 14 residues. The V end lost 6 bases, the J end lost 4 bases, and 12 bases lay between the germline ends. Per germline, CDR1 MNHNY and CDR2 SVGAGI (reference sequence). Original data processing: By means of reference gene primer amplification, nucleated cell counts were estimated. Method: immunoSEQ multiplex PCR; TCRdb's copy keeps in-frame clones and lacks some. The V and J calls and the clone size are those of that table, but D and trimming were determined from the DNA. The sample contains approximately 330,000 clones, over 80% of which appear only once. The TCR originated in a man aged 30 to 45 with COVID-19, enrolled during active disease. The chain employs TRBV6-6 and TRBJ1-4; D gene uncertain. Sequenced sample: peripheral blood. The CDR3 DNA sequence: TGTGCCAGCAGCAGGACGGGGATTAATGAAAAACTGTTTTTT. Translated: CASSRTGINEKLFF.